These 26 T cell receptor beta chains were all obtained from the same sample, sequenced in a study of cytomegalovirus exposure and HLA in healthy donors. The PCR used 60 Vbeta and 13 Jbeta primers. This table comes from immunoSEQ multiplex PCR, and its TCRdb copy is limited to in-frame clones, with some not included. The data contain a few hundred thousand clones, about 90% of them singletons. The sample comprised PBMCs. These receptors were taken from a woman under 30 in good health and CMV-seronegative.

The chain is built from TRBV6-1 and TRBJ1-4; D unclear. Germline V gene sequence: CDR1 MNHNS, CDR2 SASEGT. The CDR3 has 14 residues. V was pared by 2 bases and J by 5 bases, with 9 bases between. The DNA for the CDR3 is TGTGCCAGCAGTGAAATCCGGTCCAATGAAAAACTGTTTTTT. Translating it yields CASSEIRSNEKLFF.

The CDR3: CASSLEGQDYGYTF. The CDR3, as DNA: TGCGCCAGCAGCTTGGAGGGACAGGACTATGGCTACACCTTC. The chain carries TRBV5-1 and TRBJ1-2, with 8 bases fitting TRBD1. Germline trimming cut 0 bases from V and 3 bases from J; bases unmatched to any gene: 1. The CDR3 consists of 14 residues. The germline V gene encodes CDR1 SGHRS and CDR2 YFSETQ. The whole variable domain, remainder taken from reference TRBV5-1 and TRBJ1-2, is KAGVTQTPRYLIKTRGQQVTLSCSPISGHRSVSWYQQTPGQGLQFLFEYFSETQRNKGNFPGRFSGRQFSNSRSEMNVSTLELGDSALYLCASSLEGQDYGYTFGSGTRLTVV.

This chain links TRBV2 with TRBJ2-1; TRBD2 matches 7 bases. Germline V lookup: CDR1 SNHLY, CDR2 FYNNEI. Trimming cost V 1 base and J 5 bases; bases outside gene matches: 5. The CDR3 runs 15 residues. CDR3 in amino acids: CASSEGEGGHNEQFF. CDR3 in DNA: TGTGCCAGCAGTGAAGGGGAGGGAGGACACAATGAGCAGTTCTTC.

V and J are TRBV11-2 and TRBJ2-2, with 10 positions matching TRBD1. The CDR3 is 16 residues long. V lost 2 bases to trimming and J lost 7 bases; unmatched junction nucleotides: 7. Germline values: CDR1 SGHAT, CDR2 FQNNGV. Here the CDR3 reads CASSLTRTGGIGELFF. The CDR3 DNA sequence: TGTGCCAGCAGCTTAACCCGGACAGGGGGAATCGGGGAGCTGTTTTTT.

The gene calls are TRBV19 and TRBJ1-2; 11 positions match TRBD1. The CDR3 has 13 residues. Germline V gene data show CDR1 as LNHDA and CDR2 as SQIVND (reference sequence). V gave up 6 bases and J gave up 5 bases; unmatched junction bases: 2. The CDR3: CASRGTGGYGYTF. In DNA form, the CDR3 reads TGTGCCAGTAGGGGGACAGGGGGATATGGCTACACCTTC.

J is TRBJ2-5 and V is TRBV7-2; 7 bases map to TRBD1. Trimming removed 5 bases from V and 5 bases from J; junction bases left unmatched: 17. The CDR3 consists of 17 residues. The V gene's germline CDR1 is SGHTA and CDR2 FQGNSA. CDR3 in DNA: TGTGCCAGCAGCCCGACGGGCTGGACAGGCAACTTTGAGACCCAGTACTTC. Translated, it gives CASSPTGWTGNFETQYF. The full variable domain, rest sourced from reference TRBV7-2 and TRBJ2-5, is GAGVSQSPSNKVTEKGKDVELRCDPISGHTALYWYRQSLGQGLEFLIYFQGNSAPDKSGLPSDRFSAERTGGSVSTLTIQRTQQEDSAVYLCASSPTGWTGNFETQYFGPGTRLLVL.

The chain links TRBV27 to TRBJ2-5; 7 positions agree with TRBD2. CDR3 size: 14 residues. Germline V CDR1 and CDR2: MNHEY, SMNVEV (reference sequence). Trimming removed 7 bases from V and 3 bases from J; junction bases left unmatched: 8. CDR3 loop: CASTDTGTKETQYF. The DNA of the CDR3 is TGTGCCAGCACCGATACCGGGACTAAAGAGACCCAGTACTTC.

V and J are TRBV5-1 and TRBJ1-6; 10 nucleotides line up with TRBD1. The length of the CDR3 is 15 residues. CDR1 is SGHRS, CDR2 YFSETQ, per germline. V lost 4 bases, J lost 10 bases, and 8 bases stayed unmatched. This CDR3 is CASSVVGTGESPLHF. The CDR3 coding sequence is TGCGCCAGCAGCGTGGTCGGGACAGGGGAATCACCCCTCCACTTT.

The J gene is TRBJ2-7, the V gene TRBV1; the table's TRBD2 call for D was not verified on the DNA. TRBV1 has pseudogene status. The CDR3 is 14 amino acids. In nucleotides, the CDR3 is TGCACCAGCAGCCAAGAGCACCGGGGGGCCGAGCAGTACTTC. Its protein is CTSSQEHRGAEQYF.

J is TRBJ2-1 and V is TRBV7-6; the D gene is possibly TRBD2 (5 bases). CDR1 and CDR2 from the germline V gene are SGHVS and FNYEAQ. Trimming pared 5 bases from V and 1 base from J, leaving 12 bases between. CDR3 length equals 15 residues. CDR3 nucleotide sequence: TGTGCCAGCAGCCCCATACTAGAGTCCTACAATGAGCAGTTCTTC. Translating gives CASSPILESYNEQFF. Supplemented by reference TRBV7-6 and TRBJ2-1, the full variable domain reads GAGVSQSPRYKVTKRGQDVALRCDPISGHVSLYWYRQALGQGPEFLTYFNYEAQQDKSGLPNDRFSAERPEGSISTLTIQRTEQRDSAMYRCASSPILESYNEQFFGPGTRLTVL.

CDR3 DNA: TGTGCCAGCAGTTGGGAACAGGGGTTAGGGTACGAGCAGTACTTC. This codes for CASSWEQGLGYEQYF. The chain has TRBV6-5 and TRBJ2-7, with 7 bases matching TRBD1. The CDR3 runs to 15 residues. Germline-derived CDR1 and CDR2 are MNHEY and SVGAGI. V shed 4 bases, J shed 4 bases, and the junction held 10 bases outside the gene matches.

The chain links TRBV7-9 to TRBJ1-2, with D perhaps matching TRBD1 (5 bases). Germline CDR1 reads SEHNR; CDR2 reads FQNEAQ (reference sequence). The CDR3 covers 13 residues. Deletions cut 1 base from V and 4 bases from J, with 7 bases between. The CDR3, as DNA: TGTGCCAGCAGCTTAGGACAGTTCTATGGCTACACCTTC. Its translation: CASSLGQFYGYTF.

The chain employs TRBV14 and TRBJ1-2, with D hard to call. In germline, CDR1 is SGHDN, CDR2 FVKESK. The ends were cut back, 2 bases at V and 2 bases at J, with 12 bases in the middle. CDR3 size: 15 residues. The CDR3 spells CASSQQLTANYGYTF. In nucleotides, the CDR3 is TGTGCCAGCAGCCAACAGTTAACAGCAAACTATGGCTACACCTTC. The variable domain in full, completed from reference TRBV14 and TRBJ1-2, reads EAGVTQFPSHSVIEKGQTVTLRCDPISGHDNLYWYRRVMGKEIKFLLHFVKESKQDESGMPNNRFLAERTGGTYSTLKVQPAELEDSGVYFCASSQQLTANYGYTFGSGTRLTVV.

The gene calls are TRBV30 and TRBJ2-5; the match to TRBD2 covers 13 bases. With V trimmed by 6 bases and J by 7 bases, 5 bases remained unmatched. This CDR3 comprises 13 residues. Germline lookup yields CDR1 GTSNPN and CDR2 SVGIG (reference sequence). The CDR3 here is CACLLAGGSTQYF. In DNA, the CDR3 is TGTGCCTGTTTACTAGCGGGGGGGTCGACCCAGTACTTC.

This clone was counted between two and nine times. V and J are TRBV7-9 and TRBJ2-7; D is undetermined. The germline CDR1 and CDR2 sequences are SEHNR and FQNEAQ (reference sequence). This CDR3 contains 10 residues. V lost 2 bases and J lost 11, with 7 bases in between. The CDR3 reads CASSLKSEYF. The CDR3 bases are TGTGCCAGCAGCTTAAAATCGGAGTACTTC.

This chain connects TRBV5-4 to TRBJ1-4; the D gene is possibly TRBD1 (6 bases). The CDR3 is 14 residues long. The V end was cut by 3 bases, the J end by 6 bases, with 12 bases between. CDR1 and CDR2 from the germline V gene are SGHNT and YYREEE (reference sequence). The CDR3 region has the DNA TGTGCCAGCAGCTCCCGGACAGCTGATGAAAAACTGTTTTTT. Encoded protein: CASSSRTADEKLFF.

The chain is built from TRBV6-6 and TRBJ1-5; tentatively, D is TRBD1 (6 bases). The germline V gene encodes CDR1 MNHNY and CDR2 SVGAGI (reference sequence). With 2 bases removed from V and 2 bases from J, the gap between germline ends came to 7 bases. The CDR3 is 14 residues long. The CDR3 DNA sequence: TGTGCCAGCAGTTACCGACAGGGCAATCAGCCCCAGCATTTT. This codes for CASSYRQGNQPQHF.

The table lists this clone with a count of one. The rearrangement links TRBV19 to TRBJ2-7, with 7 bases that match TRBD1. The germline CDR1 and CDR2 sequences are LNHDA and SQIVND (reference sequence). J gave up 2 bases and V 6 bases, and 7 bases lay outside the gene matches. CDR3 size: 14 residues. The CDR3 region is CASRETGRTYEQYF. The CDR3 bases are TGTGCCAGTAGGGAGACAGGGCGCACCTACGAGCAGTACTTC.

The chain joins TRBV18 to TRBJ1-6; 7 bases are a match to TRBD1. The CDR3 consists of 15 residues. Germline-derived CDR1 and CDR2 are KGHSH and LQKENI. V lost 2 bases and J lost 8; bases outside the gene matches: 6. CDR3 region: CASSPGSGGDSPLHF. CDR3 nucleotide sequence: TGTGCCAGCTCACCAGGGTCAGGGGGTGATTCACCCCTCCACTTT.

The chain combines TRBV19 with TRBJ2-2; 7 nucleotides line up with TRBD1. Germline assignment: CDR1 LNHDA and CDR2 SQIVND (reference sequence). The CDR3 has 16 amino acids. The V segment lost 5 bases and the J segment 2 bases; nucleotides outside the gene matches: 8. The CDR3 DNA reads as TGTGCCAGTAGTCACCCCCGGGACAGCAACACCGGGGAGCTGTTTTTT. Translating gives CASSHPRDSNTGELFF.

The chain uses TRBV5-4 and TRBJ1-2; D might be TRBD1 (6 bases). CDR3 length equals 16 residues. Trimming took off 3 bases at V and 0 bases at J, with 15 bases between the two ends. Germline CDR1 is SGHNT and CDR2 is YYREEE (reference sequence). The DNA for the CDR3 is TGTGCCAGCAGCTCGAAAAAGCAGGGGTCTAACTATGGCTACACCTTC. It specifies CASSSKKQGSNYGYTF.

J is TRBJ1-3 and V is TRBV18, with 7 bases that match TRBD1. Germline-derived CDR1 and CDR2 are KGHSH and LQKENI. V shed 3 bases and J 8 bases; nucleotides not matched to a gene: 4. The length of the CDR3 is 13 residues. CDR3 bases: TGTGCCAGCTCACCGACAGGGACAGACACCATATATTTT. The encoded protein is CASSPTGTDTIYF. The full variable domain, in which reference TRBV18 and TRBJ1-3 provide the parts outside the CDR3, is NAGVMQNPRHLVRRRGQEARLRCSPMKGHSHVYWYRQLPEEGLKFMVYLQKENIIDESGMPKERFSAEFPKEGPSILRIQQVVRGDSAAYFCASSPTGTDTIYFGEGSWLTVV.

The chain uses TRBV4-1 and TRBJ1-4; D is possibly TRBD1 (5 bases). This CDR3 comprises 12 residues. Germline values: CDR1 MGHRA, CDR2 YSYEKL. V was clipped by 4 bases and J by 14 bases, with 14 bases between them. CDR3 sequence (DNA): TGCGCCAGCAGCCGATCGGAGGGGACGCTGTTTTTT. It is translated as CASSRSEGTLFF.

This chain uses TRBV9 with TRBJ2-5; TRBD1 agrees at 7 bases. The end of the DNA aligns better with TRBJ2-7, so the J call may be wrong. This CDR3 spans 15 amino acids. Germline CDR1 is SGDLS and CDR2 is YYNGEE. The CDR3 nucleotides read TGTGCCAGCAGCCAAGGGACAGTCCCCTCCTACGAGCAGTACTTC. Its translation: CASSQGTVPSYEQYF.

The V and J genes are TRBV7-6 and TRBJ2-7, with D possibly matching TRBD1 (7 bases). Trimming stripped 6 bases from V and 0 bases from J, with 15 bases between. The germline gives CDR1 SGHVS, CDR2 FNYEAQ. This CDR3 contains 15 residues. The CDR3 reads CASSSGGTDSYEQYF. CDR3 DNA sequence: TGTGCCAGCAGTTCAGGAGGGACAGACTCCTACGAGCAGTACTTC.

The rearrangement uses TRBV19 and TRBJ2-2; D gene uncertain. Looked up from germline, CDR1 is LNHDA and CDR2 is SQIVND (reference sequence). CDR3 length: 14 residues. Between the trimmed V and J ends, which lost 6 bases and 4 bases, there was a span of 12 bases. This chain's CDR3 is CASRPTEITGELFF. As DNA, the CDR3 is TGTGCCAGTAGGCCTACGGAGATCACCGGGGAGCTGTTTTTT.